The 30 T cell receptor beta chains below all came from one sample that was sequenced in a study of CD8 T cells in ankylosing spondylitis. TCRdb re-called the 5' RACE reads through MiXCR, storing one row per CDR3 protein. This table holds about 260,000 distinct CDR3 sequences, 20% found once. The sample taken for sequencing was blood, either unsorted or a sorted T cell fraction (not recorded which). The receptors originated from a male donor with ankylosing spondylitis or in good health (not recorded which).

The V call is TRBV29-1, the J call TRBJ2-1; 11 nucleotides match TRBD2. With V trimmed by 1 base and J by 15 bases, 8 bases remained unmatched. Germline V CDR1 and CDR2: SQVTM, ANQGSEA. CDR3 length equals 13 residues. Here the CDR3 DNA reads TGCAGCGTTGAAGTTGGTAGCGGGAGGGCTAGGTTCTTC. Its protein product is CSVEVGSGRARFF.

This sequence joins TRBV20-1 and TRBJ2-1, with 10 positions matching TRBD2. Germline CDR1 is DFQATT and CDR2 is SNEGSKA (reference sequence). The CDR3 contains 16 residues. V lost 0 bases and J lost 4; bases outside the gene matches: 6. Here the CDR3 reads CSARDPRTSGYNEQFF. CDR3 sequence (DNA): TGCAGTGCTAGAGATCCTAGGACTAGCGGATACAATGAGCAGTTCTTC.

This clonotype has a handful of counts. The chain employs TRBV7-3 and TRBJ2-2; D is undetermined. Trimming removed 5 bases from V and 4 bases from J, with 14 bases in between. Germline values: CDR1 SGHTA, CDR2 FQGTGA. The CDR3 is 15 residues long. CDR3 sequence (DNA): TGTGCCAGCAGCCCGGGCGTAGGGCTCACCGGGGAGCTGTTTTTT. This translates into CASSPGVGLTGELFF.

In this sample, this clonotype turned up a few times. Its ends do not fully match the called genes, so a read error is possible. V usage is TRBV5-8 and J usage is TRBJ1-3, with a weak D call TRBD1 (5 bases). CDR1 and CDR2 from the germline V gene are SGHTS and YDEGEE. The CDR3 loop spans 13 amino acids. This CDR3 reads CASNDPWGETMNF. The CDR3, as DNA: TGTGCCAGCAACGACCCTTGGGGGGAGACGATGAATTTT.

The gene calls are TRBV5-4 and TRBJ1-4; no firm D call. CDR3 length equals 16 residues. Trimming removed 2 bases at V and 0 bases at J, with 11 bases between. Germline assignment: CDR1 SGHNT and CDR2 YYREEE (reference sequence). CDR3: CASSFGRLATNEKLFF. For the CDR3, the DNA is TGTGCCAGCAGCTTCGGACGGCTTGCAACTAATGAAAAACTGTTTTTT.

This clonotype has just a few counts. V usage is TRBV20-1 and J usage is TRBJ2-1; 9 bases are shared with TRBD1. J was trimmed by 4 bases and V by 5 bases; bases with no gene match: 9. The CDR3 has 15 residues. Germline V gene data show CDR1 as DFQATT and CDR2 as SNEGSKA (reference sequence). The DNA for the CDR3 is TGCAGTGCTGAAACAGGGGGCAGGTCGTACAATGAGCAGTTCTTC. Its protein is CSAETGGRSYNEQFF.

This clonotype occurred many times. CDR3 nucleotide sequence: TGCGCCAGCAGCTTGGTCGTCGGGAATGAGCAGTTCTTC. Its translation is CASSLVVGNEQFF. This rearrangement joins TRBV5-1 to TRBJ2-1, with unresolved D. Trimming removed 0 bases at V and 7 bases at J, with 8 bases between. This CDR3 is 13 amino acids long. In germline, CDR1 is SGHRS, CDR2 YFSETQ.

This clonotype was detected many times. The chain uses TRBV11-2 and TRBJ2-2, with D maybe TRBD2 (6 bases). The germline V gene encodes CDR1 SGHAT and CDR2 FQNNGV. This CDR3 has 14 amino acids. V lost 5 bases and J 3 bases, leaving 10 bases between the germline ends. The CDR3 reads CASSRGAHTGELFF. DNA of the CDR3: TGTGCCAGCAGCCGCGGGGCCCACACCGGGGAGCTGTTTTTT.

This chain links TRBV20-1 with TRBJ2-7; D perhaps matches TRBD1 (6 bases). CDR1 and CDR2 from the germline V gene are DFQATT and SNEGSKA (reference sequence). There are 13 residues in the CDR3. The V gene lost 5 bases and the J gene lost 0 bases, with 11 bases spanning the gap. CDR3: CSAADSNSYEQYV. The DNA of the CDR3 is TGCAGTGCTGCGGACAGTAACTCCTACGAGCAGTACGTC.

This clonotype was seen ten or more times. J is TRBJ2-2 and V is TRBV9, with D perhaps TRBD2 (5 bases). The CDR3 covers 15 residues. V dropped 4 bases and J dropped 4 bases, with 14 bases sitting between them. CDR1 SGDLS and CDR2 YYNGEE come from the germline V gene. CDR3 sequence (DNA): TGTGCCAGCAGCAACGCCGGGAACCCCACCGGGGAGCTGTTTTTT. Its translation is CASSNAGNPTGELFF.

V gene TRBV7-3 combines with J gene TRBJ2-2; D not resolved. Germline V lookup: CDR1 SGHTA, CDR2 FQGTGA. The CDR3 runs 19 residues. V was cut by 2 bases and J by 0 bases, with 19 bases left in between. DNA for the CDR3: TGTGCCAGCAGCTTATTTGCCTTCGCACGGAGCTCGAACACCGGGGAGCTGTTTTTT. Translated: CASSLFAFARSSNTGELFF.

In this sample, this clonotype turned up a few times. V is TRBV6-2 or TRBV6-3 and J is TRBJ1-5, with unresolved D. The V and J ends lost 2 bases and 2 bases respectively, with 7 bases between them. Germline loops: CDR1 MNHEY, CDR2 SVGEGT. The CDR3 is 14 amino acids. CDR3 bases: TGTGCCAGCAGTTACGTGGGAGGCAATCAGCCCCAGCATTTT. Its translation: CASSYVGGNQPQHF.

This clonotype was found a few times. The CDR3 is CASSKEGGRKGNTGELFF. CDR3 sequence (DNA): TGTGCCAGCAGCAAAGAGGGGGGACGCAAGGGAAACACCGGGGAGCTGTTTTTT. The chain is built from TRBV21-1 and TRBJ2-2; the table's TRBD1 call for D was not verified on the DNA. TRBV21-1 is listed as a pseudogene. The CDR3 spans 18 residues.

The chain carries TRBV5-5 and TRBJ2-7, with TRBD1 as a possible D gene (5 bases). Germline V gene data show CDR1 as SGHKS and CDR2 as YYEKEE (reference sequence). Trimming took off 4 bases at V and 2 bases at J, with 7 bases between the two ends. The CDR3 covers 12 residues. The CDR3 sequence is CASSGRAYEQYV. For the CDR3, the DNA is TGTGCCAGCAGCGGCAGGGCCTACGAGCAGTACGTC.

The chain has TRBV5-1 and TRBJ2-1; 8 nucleotides align to TRBD1. The V gene's germline CDR1 is SGHRS and CDR2 YFSETQ. CDR3 size: 14 residues. After removal of 4 bases from V and 3 bases from J, the junction contained 3 bases not matched to a gene. CDR3 loop: CASSADRVYNEQFF. CDR3 sequence (DNA): TGCGCCAGCAGCGCGGACAGGGTCTACAATGAGCAGTTCTTC.

This clonotype was seen a few times. The chain couples TRBV12-3 or TRBV12-4 to TRBJ1-1; D not resolved. The CDR3 loop spans 11 amino acids. V lost 7 bases and J 7 bases, leaving 10 bases between the germline ends. CDR3 region: CASTPRGEAFF. The CDR3 bases are TGTGCCAGCACCCCGCGGGGTGAAGCTTTCTTT.

The V gene is TRBV7-9, the J gene TRBJ1-1; a weak D match, TRBD1 (6 bases). CDR3 length equals 15 residues. Trimming pared 1 base from V and 2 bases from J, leaving 11 bases between. The germline V gene has CDR1 SEHNR and CDR2 FQNEAQ (reference sequence). CDR3 region: CASSLEGGINTEAFF. CDR3 nucleotides: TGTGCCAGCAGCTTAGAAGGGGGGATAAACACTGAAGCTTTCTTT.

This clonotype was seen only a few times. This chain connects TRBV12-3 or TRBV12-4 to TRBJ2-2; TRBD1 matches 7 bases. V shed 3 bases and J 2 bases; nucleotides not matched to a gene: 3. This CDR3 is built from 15 residues. The CDR3 region has the DNA TGTGCCAGCAGTTTTGCAGGGGGAAACACCGGGGAGCTGTTTTTT. This codes for CASSFAGGNTGELFF.

In this sample, this clonotype turned up a few times. This chain links TRBV12-3 or TRBV12-4 with TRBJ1-6, with a tentative D call TRBD1 (5 bases). V lost 6 bases and J 4 bases, leaving 13 bases between the germline ends. The CDR3 runs to 15 residues. CDR3 protein: CASSIDSAYNSPLHF. For the CDR3, the DNA is TGTGCCAGCAGCATCGACAGTGCGTATAATTCACCCCTCCACTTT.

With respect to this clonotype: Relative to the germline gene, one junction end is altered; a read error may explain this. The chain recombines TRBV27 with TRBJ2-2; perhaps TRBD2 as D (5 bases). CDR3 length equals 13 residues. Germline assignment: CDR1 MNHEY and CDR2 SMNVEV (reference sequence). CDR3 bases: TGTGCCAGCAGTATCCAAACGGCCGGGGAGATGTTTTTT. This codes for CASSIQTAGEMFF.

The V and J genes are TRBV11-2 and TRBJ2-3, with 10 bases fitting TRBD2. J gave up 2 bases and V 3 bases, and 2 bases lay outside the gene matches. CDR3 length equals 15 residues. The germline V gene encodes CDR1 SGHAT and CDR2 FQNNGV. The CDR3 reads CASSFGTSVTDTQYF. For the CDR3, the DNA is TGTGCCAGCAGCTTTGGGACTAGCGTCACAGATACGCAGTATTTT.

This clonotype was detected ten times or more. V usage is TRBV24-1 and J usage is TRBJ2-1, with 12 bases that match TRBD2. V was clipped by 7 bases and J by 6 bases; unmatched bases: 3. This CDR3 has 14 residues. The germline gives CDR1 KGHDR, CDR2 SFDVKD. CDR3 coding DNA: TGTGCCACCAGCCGGACTAGCGGGGCCAATGAGCAGTTCTTC. It yields the protein CATSRTSGANEQFF.

V is TRBV12-5 and J is TRBJ2-1; 7 bases map to TRBD1. V was clipped by 0 bases and J by 3 bases; unmatched bases: 2. The CDR3 is 15 residues long. CDR1 is LGHNT, CDR2 FRNRAP, per germline. The CDR3, as DNA: TGTGCTAGTGGTTTGGTACAGGGGAGCTACAATGAGCAGTTCTTC. Translating it yields CASGLVQGSYNEQFF.

In this sample, this clonotype turned up once. This rearrangement joins TRBV24-1 to TRBJ2-5; perhaps D is TRBD1 or TRBD2 (5 bases each). V lost 4 bases to trimming and J lost 4 bases, with 15 bases between them. The length of the CDR3 is 15 residues. Germline lookup yields CDR1 KGHDR and CDR2 SFDVKD. CDR3 in DNA: TGTGCCACCAGTGACGCAGGGACGTCAAGAGAGACCCAGTACTTC. This codes for CATSDAGTSRETQYF.

This clonotype was counted only a few times. The CDR3 DNA sequence: TGTGCCAGCAGTTTAGTAGGGGAAGCTTTCTTT. Amino acids: CASSLVGEAFF. The chain carries TRBV12-3 or TRBV12-4 and TRBJ1-1; D unresolved. Trimming left V 1 base short and J 8 bases short, with 5 bases between. CDR3 length: 11 residues.

The chain combines TRBV12-3 or TRBV12-4 with TRBJ1-5; D perhaps matches TRBD1 (6 bases). The CDR3 runs 14 residues. Trimming shortened V by 6 bases and J by 7 bases, and 16 bases separated the two germline ends. CDR3 in DNA: TGTGCCAGCAGCACAACAGGGCGCAGGCAGCCCCAGCATTTT. This gives the protein CASSTTGRRQPQHF.

The V call is TRBV28, the J call TRBJ1-1; D is uncertain. The germline V gene has CDR1 MDHEN and CDR2 SYDVKM. The CDR3 is made up of 14 amino acids. V was pared by 8 bases and J by 4 bases, with 17 bases between. Here the CDR3 reads CASWRNRVSTEAFF. CDR3 bases: TGTGCCAGCTGGAGGAATCGAGTATCCACTGAAGCTTTCTTT.

This rearrangement joins TRBV5-4 to TRBJ2-5; no clear D gene. This CDR3 is built from 13 residues. CDR1 SGHNT and CDR2 YYREEE come from the germline V gene (reference sequence). Trimming stripped 4 bases from V and 7 bases from J, with 14 bases between. CDR3 residues: CASSLDGPGTQYF. The CDR3, as DNA: TGTGCCAGCAGCCTAGATGGGCCGGGGACCCAGTACTTC.

The table lists this clonotype with many counts. CDR3 region: CASSSGTVQETQYF. Written as DNA, the CDR3 is TGTGCCAGCAGCTCTGGGACAGTACAAGAGACCCAGTACTTC. The V call is TRBV28, the J call TRBJ2-5; 7 bases are a match to TRBD1. With V trimmed by 6 bases and J by 2 bases, 6 bases remained unmatched. Germline loops: CDR1 MDHEN, CDR2 SYDVKM. The CDR3 is made up of 14 amino acids. Together with reference TRBV28 and TRBJ2-5, the CDR3 gives the full variable domain: DVKVTQSSRYLVKRTGEKVFLECVQDMDHENMFWYRQDPGLGLRLIYFSYDVKMKEKGDIPEGYSVSREKKERFSLILESASTNQTSMYLCASSSGTVQETQYFGPGTRLLVL.

This clonotype turned up a few times. V is TRBV10-1 and J is TRBJ2-3, with D unclear. Germline assignment: CDR1 WNHNN and CDR2 SYGVQD (reference sequence). The V gene lost 5 bases and the J gene lost 6 bases, with 9 bases spanning the gap. The CDR3 is 12 residues long. The CDR3 nucleotides read TGCGCCAGCAGTTCGACGGAGGATACGCAGTATTTT. Translation: CASSSTEDTQYF.